This T cell receptor beta chain was recovered during a study of blood T cell repertoires in COVID-19. The wider study: Some COVID-19 samples were acute and others convalescent; all came from the United States, Italy and Spain. T cells, B-cell-depleted T cells, or PBMCs supplied cDNA or gDNA.

Trimming left V 8 bases short and J 3 bases short, with 16 bases between. This CDR3 has 14 residues. Germline assignment: CDR1 WSHSY and CDR2 SAAADI. Source study methods: The assay estimated nucleated cells by amplifying reference gene primers. Repertoires were generated with immunoSEQ multiplex PCR, while TCRdb's copy carries only in-frame clones and drops some. The V and J calls and clone size were taken over from that table, and D and trimming were inferred from the DNA. Here the sample spans around 170,000 clones, around 84% being singletons. This chain joins TRBV10-2 and TRBJ1-2, with D perhaps matching TRBD1 (5 bases). Sample: peripheral blood. This clonotype originated in a man under 40 with active or convalescent COVID-19. The CDR3 bases are TGCGCCAGCGGGGCGTCGAGGTTTGACTATGGCTACACCTTC. This translates into CASGASRFDYGYTF.